Below, 3 T cell receptor beta chains from the same sample are listed, as sequenced in a study of T cell responses to AZD1222 COVID-19 vaccine. TCRdb keeps only in-frame clones here, not all; method: immunoSEQ multiplex PCR. The data show about 270,000 clones, with about 94% seen just once and roughly 0.5% held by the top ten. Here the sequenced sample was peripheral blood, taken 28 days after the second AZD1222 dose. The receptor set was obtained from an adult who received the AZD1222 COVID-19 vaccine.

V and J are TRBV6-1 and TRBJ2-1; D is ambiguous. Germline V CDR1 and CDR2: MNHNS, SASEGT. Trimming removed 1 base from V and 15 bases from J, with 7 bases in between. This CDR3 spans 10 amino acids. The CDR3 sequence: CASSEVKAFF. The CDR3 bases are TGTGCCAGCAGTGAAGTGAAGGCGTTCTTC.

This clone was recorded once. The chain links TRBV6-1 to TRBJ2-1, with D possibly matching TRBD2 (6 bases). Trimming cost V 1 base and J 7 bases, with 17 bases left between them. Per the germline V gene, CDR1 is MNHNS and CDR2 is SASEGT. This CDR3 contains 16 residues. The CDR3 loop is CASSEVLATTPNEQFF. For the CDR3, the DNA is TGTGCCAGCAGTGAAGTCCTAGCGACAACCCCGAATGAGCAGTTCTTC.

The V call is TRBV30, the J call TRBJ2-3; maybe TRBD1 (5 bases). The germline CDR1 and CDR2 sequences are GTSNPN and SVGIG (reference sequence). Trimming shortened V by 0 bases and J by 6 bases, and 16 bases separated the two germline ends. The CDR3 is made up of 15 amino acids. CDR3 nucleotides: TGTGCCTGGAGTGTACTGGGCAGGGTCAGGGATACGCAGTATTTT. Its translation: CAWSVLGRVRDTQYF.